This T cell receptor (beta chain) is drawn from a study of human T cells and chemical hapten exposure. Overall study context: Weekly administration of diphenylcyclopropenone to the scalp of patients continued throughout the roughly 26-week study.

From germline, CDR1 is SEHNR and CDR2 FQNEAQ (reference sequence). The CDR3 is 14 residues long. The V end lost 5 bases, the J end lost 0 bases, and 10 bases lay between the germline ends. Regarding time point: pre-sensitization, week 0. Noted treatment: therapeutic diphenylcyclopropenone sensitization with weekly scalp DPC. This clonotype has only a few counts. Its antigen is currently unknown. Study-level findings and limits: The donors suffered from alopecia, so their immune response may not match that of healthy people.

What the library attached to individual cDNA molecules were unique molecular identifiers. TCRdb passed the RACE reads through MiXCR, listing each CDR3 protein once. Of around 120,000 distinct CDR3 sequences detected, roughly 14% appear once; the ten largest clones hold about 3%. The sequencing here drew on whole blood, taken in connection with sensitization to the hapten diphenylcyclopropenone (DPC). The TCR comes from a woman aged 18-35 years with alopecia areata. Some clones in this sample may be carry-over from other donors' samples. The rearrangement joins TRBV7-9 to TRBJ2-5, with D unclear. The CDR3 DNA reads TGTGCCAGCAGCCTATCTCGGGACCAAGAGACCCAGTACTTC. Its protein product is CASSLSRDQETQYF.